This is a list of T cell receptor beta chains from one sample in a study of CD8+CD57+ T cells in acquired aplastic anemia. TCRdb itself ran the reads through MiXCR, one entry per CDR3 protein. The sample consists of 160,000 or so distinct CDR3 sequences, 47% of them appearing once. The sequencing sample was made of sorted CD4+, CD8+, or CD8+CD57+ T cells (not recorded which) from PBMCs. These TCRs come from a human donor with aplastic anemia. CDR3s include the opening cysteine and the closing phenylalanine or tryptophan.

V,CDR3
TRBV19,CASSIDTEAFF
TRBV7-6,CASTVGGGSSYEQYF
TRBV9,CASSVVGDLGTFF
TRBV6-5,CASSSGTSGGASEQYF
TRBV7-9,CASGTGFTNYGYTF
TRBV5-4,CASSLGQNQPQHF
TRBV7-3,CASSLDRVTEAFF
TRBV19,CASASSGDGTDTNTGELFF
TRBV7-3,CASTITGTGAGYTF
TRBV20-1,CSARAGKGYGYTF
TRBV29-1,CSVDWGAGTEAFF
TRBV6-1,CASSSVVSPLHF
TRBV7-8,CASSPSRDRNTEAFF
TRBV27,CASWDASHVLTF
TRBV29-1,CSTRRGHGTDTQYF
TRBV24-1,CATSDPLQVVGNEQFF
TRBV12-3/TRBV12-4,CASSFLEGAQYF
TRBV25-1,CASSPSDSGYWQPQHF
TRBV7-2,CASSFSPVSYEQYF
TRBV7-8,CASSLLGYGSPLHF
TRBV7-8,CASSLAGLLYEQYF
TRBV29-1,CSVGDRPGYTF
TRBV11-2,CASSMGLAEGNEQFF
TRBV7-9,CASSADRYTGELFF
TRBV10-3,CAMSGTAENEQFF
TRBV20-1,CSALGGSGETQYF
TRBV6-2/TRBV6-3,CASSNVAYEQYF
TRBV7-9,CASSVIQGPLNYGYTF
TRBV5-4,CASSLRKGALLHITGELFF
TRBV28,CASSSAGVSYEQYF
TRBV25-1,CASSPRGLPEETQYF
TRBV19,CASSKHTDNEETQYF
TRBV29-1,CSVAPNQETQYF
TRBV7-3,CASSLETSGTYEQYF
TRBV6-1,CASSELNGWVEQFF
TRBV12-3/TRBV12-4,CASRDAISYEQYF
TRBV18,CASSPPGVQVNQPQHF
TRBV19,CASSIGTSGLAAFF
TRBV24-1,CATSDSGTHYGYTF
TRBV7-6,CASSFIAGTDTQYF
TRBV19,CASSMVGREAFF
TRBV11-2,CASSLVGTGAGLNQPQHF
TRBV7-2,CASNLSPLAGGEQYF
TRBV12-3/TRBV12-4,CASSPKGALGDTQYF
TRBV9,CASSGRLAVGTDTQYF
TRBV11-2,CASSPLTGAPGTDTQYF
TRBV19,CASISGWGLGQPQHF
TRBV20-1,CSARAPLEPTDTQYF
TRBV7-2,CASSLAPPRGLAYEQYF
TRBV7-9,CASSLTQPGTQYF
TRBV20-1,CSARGDRENSPLHF
TRBV9,CASSVEAGANTDTQYF
TRBV7-3,CASSPQRGGSYEQYF
TRBV29-1,CSVREGVNEQFF
TRBV20-1,CSARDRNNEKLLF
TRBV11-1,CASSLAVSGTKDTQYF
TRBV20-1,CSAPQGYGYTF
TRBV2,CASSAQTGDQPQHF
TRBV19,CASKAFVGLNTEAFF